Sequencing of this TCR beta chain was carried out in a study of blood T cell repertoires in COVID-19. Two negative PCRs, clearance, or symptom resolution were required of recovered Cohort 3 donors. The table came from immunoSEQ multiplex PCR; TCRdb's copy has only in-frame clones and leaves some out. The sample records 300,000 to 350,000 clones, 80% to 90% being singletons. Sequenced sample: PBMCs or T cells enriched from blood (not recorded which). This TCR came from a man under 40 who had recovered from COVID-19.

The CDR3 loop is CASSLGLAGETQYF. The DNA of the CDR3 is TGTGCCAGCAGCTTAGGACTAGCGGGGGAGACCCAGTACTTC. The chain carries TRBV7-7 and TRBJ2-5; 11 bases map to TRBD2. The CDR3 contains 14 residues. J lost 5 bases, V lost 1 base, and 0 bases had no gene match. Germline V gene sequence: CDR1 SSHAT, CDR2 FNYEAQ (reference sequence).